This TCR beta chain was retrieved from a study of T cell responses to AZD1222 COVID-19 vaccine. About the study: Pooled together were second doses at about 4 or about 12 weeks.

This CDR3 contains 13 residues. Germline V gene lookup returns CDR1 SGHTS and CDR2 YDEGEE. Trimming cost V 1 base and J 2 bases, with 7 bases left between them. General study results and limits: When two AZD1222 doses had been given, Spike-specific TCR breadth and depth rose.

A note on this clone: The antigen is unknown.

Some clones are missing from TCRdb's copy, which holds only in-frame ones; the method was immunoSEQ multiplex PCR. The sample lists approximately 130,000 clones; 70% to 90% were seen once. The V call is TRBV5-8, the J call TRBJ2-7; TRBD1 is a possible D gene (6 bases). The receptor comes from an adult in good health. Sequenced material: peripheral blood, taken on day 0 of AZD1222 vaccination. CDR3 sequence (DNA): TGTGCCAGCAGCTTGACAGGGACCTACGAGCAGTACTTC. This sequence encodes CASSLTGTYEQYF.